Given below is one T cell receptor (beta chain) in context. The data belong to a study of blood T cell repertoires in COVID-19. For the study at large: Whether acute or convalescent, the COVID-19 samples came from the United States, Italy and Spain. T cells, B-cell-depleted T cells, or PBMCs provided the cDNA or gDNA that served as material.

Authors' methods: Reference gene primer amplification yielded estimated nucleated cell counts. Assay used: immunoSEQ multiplex PCR; TCRdb lists only in-frame clones, some missing. V and J calls and clone size follow that table, whereas D and trimming were derived from the DNA. The sample consists of roughly 69,000 clones, 84% of them appearing once. V shed 6 bases, J shed 6 bases, and the junction held 6 bases outside the gene matches. The germline gives CDR1 MNHEY, CDR2 SVGAGI. This CDR3 spans 14 amino acids. Seattle's cohort entered during active infection and was followed longitudinally. This sequence joins TRBV6-5 and TRBJ1-4, with 8 bases identical to TRBD1. Sequenced material: peripheral blood. The source of this sequence is a man in his forties or fifties with COVID-19, enrolled during active disease. CDR3 sequence (DNA): TGTGCCAGCAGCTACAGGGGGATAGATGAAAAACTGTTTTTT. This translates into CASSYRGIDEKLFF.